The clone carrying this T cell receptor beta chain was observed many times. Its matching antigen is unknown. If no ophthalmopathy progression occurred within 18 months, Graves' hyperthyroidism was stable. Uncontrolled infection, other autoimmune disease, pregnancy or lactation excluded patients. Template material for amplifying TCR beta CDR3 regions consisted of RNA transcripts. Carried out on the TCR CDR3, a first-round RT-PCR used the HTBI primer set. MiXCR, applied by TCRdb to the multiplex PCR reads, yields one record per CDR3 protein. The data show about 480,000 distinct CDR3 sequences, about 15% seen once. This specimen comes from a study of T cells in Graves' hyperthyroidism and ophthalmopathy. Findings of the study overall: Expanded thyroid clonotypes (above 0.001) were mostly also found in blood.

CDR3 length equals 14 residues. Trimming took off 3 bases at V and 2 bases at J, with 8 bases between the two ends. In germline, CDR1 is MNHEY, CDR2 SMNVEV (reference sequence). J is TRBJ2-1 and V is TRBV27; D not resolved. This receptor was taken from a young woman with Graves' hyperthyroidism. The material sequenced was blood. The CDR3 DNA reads TGTGCCAGCAGTTTTGGGCAGACCTACAATGAGCAGTTCTTC. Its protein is CASSFGQTYNEQFF.